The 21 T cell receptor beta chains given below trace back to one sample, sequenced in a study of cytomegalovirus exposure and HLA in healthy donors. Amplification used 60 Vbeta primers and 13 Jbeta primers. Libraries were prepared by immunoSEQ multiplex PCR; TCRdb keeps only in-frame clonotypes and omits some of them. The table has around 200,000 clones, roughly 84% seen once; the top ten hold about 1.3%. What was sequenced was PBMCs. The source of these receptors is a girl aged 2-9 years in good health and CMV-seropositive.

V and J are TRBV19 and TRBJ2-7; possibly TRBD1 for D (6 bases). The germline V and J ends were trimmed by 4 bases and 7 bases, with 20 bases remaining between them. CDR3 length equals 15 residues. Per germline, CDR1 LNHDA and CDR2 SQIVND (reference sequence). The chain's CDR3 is CASSTKNGQSTEQYF. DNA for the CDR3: TGTGCCAGTAGTACAAAGAACGGACAGTCTACGGAGCAGTACTTC. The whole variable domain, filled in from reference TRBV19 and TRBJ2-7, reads DGGITQSPKYLFRKEGQNVTLSCEQNLNHDAMYWYRQDPGQGLRLIYYSQIVNDFQKGDIAEGYSVSREKKESFPLTVTSAQKNPTAFYLCASSTKNGQSTEQYFGPGTRLTVT.

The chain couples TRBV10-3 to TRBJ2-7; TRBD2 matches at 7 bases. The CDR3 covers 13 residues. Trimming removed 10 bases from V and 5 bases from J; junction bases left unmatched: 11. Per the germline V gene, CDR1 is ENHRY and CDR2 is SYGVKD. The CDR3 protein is CATRGRESHEQYF. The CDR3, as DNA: TGTGCCACCAGAGGGCGGGAGTCCCACGAGCAGTACTTC.

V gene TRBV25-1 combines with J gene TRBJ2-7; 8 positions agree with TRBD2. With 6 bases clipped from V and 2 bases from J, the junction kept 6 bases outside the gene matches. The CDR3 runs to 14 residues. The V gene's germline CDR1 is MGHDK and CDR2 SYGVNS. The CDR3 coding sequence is TGTGCCAGCAGACCCGGACTAGCCCCCTACGAGCAGTACTTC. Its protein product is CASRPGLAPYEQYF.

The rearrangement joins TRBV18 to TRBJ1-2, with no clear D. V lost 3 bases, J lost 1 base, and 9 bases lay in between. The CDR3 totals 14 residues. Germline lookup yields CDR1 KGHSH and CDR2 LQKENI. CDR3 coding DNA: TGTGCCAGCTCACCTCCCGGAGTTAACTATGGCTACACCTTC. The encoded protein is CASSPPGVNYGYTF.

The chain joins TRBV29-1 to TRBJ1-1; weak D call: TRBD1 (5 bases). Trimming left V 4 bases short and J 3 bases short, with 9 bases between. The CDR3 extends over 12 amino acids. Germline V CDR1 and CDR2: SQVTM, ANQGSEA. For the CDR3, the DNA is TGCAGCGTTGTAGGGGTGGACACTGAAGCTTTCTTT. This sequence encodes CSVVGVDTEAFF.

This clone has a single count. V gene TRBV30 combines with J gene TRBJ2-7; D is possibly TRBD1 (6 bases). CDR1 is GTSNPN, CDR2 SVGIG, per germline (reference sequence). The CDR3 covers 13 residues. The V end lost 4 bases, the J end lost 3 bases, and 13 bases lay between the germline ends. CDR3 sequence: CAWKIQGVYEQYF. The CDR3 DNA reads TGTGCCTGGAAGATACAGGGCGTCTACGAGCAGTACTTC.

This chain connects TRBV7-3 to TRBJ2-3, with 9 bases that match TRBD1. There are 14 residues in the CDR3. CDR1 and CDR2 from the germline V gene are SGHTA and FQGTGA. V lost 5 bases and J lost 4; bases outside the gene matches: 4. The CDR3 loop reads CASSDRGGADTQYF. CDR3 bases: TGTGCCAGCAGCGACAGGGGGGGAGCAGATACGCAGTATTTT.

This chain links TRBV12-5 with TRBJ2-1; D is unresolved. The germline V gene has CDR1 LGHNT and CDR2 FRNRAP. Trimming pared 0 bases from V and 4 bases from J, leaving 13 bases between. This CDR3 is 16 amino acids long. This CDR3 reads CASGLVLTEPYNEQFF. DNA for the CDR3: TGTGCTAGTGGTTTGGTACTAACGGAGCCTTACAATGAGCAGTTCTTC. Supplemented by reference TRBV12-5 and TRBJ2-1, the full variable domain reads DARVTQTPRHKVTEMGQEVTMRCQPILGHNTVFWYRQTMMQGLELLAYFRNRAPLDDSGMPKDRFSAEMPDATLATLKIQPSEPRDSAVYFCASGLVLTEPYNEQFFGPGTRLTVL.

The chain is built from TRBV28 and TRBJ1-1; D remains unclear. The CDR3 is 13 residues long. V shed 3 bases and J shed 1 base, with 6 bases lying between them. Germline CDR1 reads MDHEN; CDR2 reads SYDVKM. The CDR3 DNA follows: TGTGCCAGCAGTTTCGGTAGGAACACTGAAGCTTTCTTT. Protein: CASSFGRNTEAFF.

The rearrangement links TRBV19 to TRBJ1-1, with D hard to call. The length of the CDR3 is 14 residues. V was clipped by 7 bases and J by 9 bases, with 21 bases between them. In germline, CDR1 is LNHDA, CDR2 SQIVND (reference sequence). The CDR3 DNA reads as TGTGCCAGTACCCCCGAGAGGGCCACGGGCCAAGCTTTCTTT. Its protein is CASTPERATGQAFF. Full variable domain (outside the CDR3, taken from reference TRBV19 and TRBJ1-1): DGGITQSPKYLFRKEGQNVTLSCEQNLNHDAMYWYRQDPGQGLRLIYYSQIVNDFQKGDIAEGYSVSREKKESFPLTVTSAQKNPTAFYLCASTPERATGQAFFGQGTRLTVV.

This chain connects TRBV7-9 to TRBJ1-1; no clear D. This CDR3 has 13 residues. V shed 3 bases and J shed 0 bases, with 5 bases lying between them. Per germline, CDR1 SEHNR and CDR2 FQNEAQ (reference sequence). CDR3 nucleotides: TGTGCCAGCAGCTTCGACATGAACACTGAAGCTTTCTTT. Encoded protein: CASSFDMNTEAFF.

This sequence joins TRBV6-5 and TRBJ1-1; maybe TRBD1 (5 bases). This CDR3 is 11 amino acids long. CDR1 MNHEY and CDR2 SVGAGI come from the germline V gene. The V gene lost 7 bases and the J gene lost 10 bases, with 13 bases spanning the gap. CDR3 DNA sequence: TGTGCCAGCATTCTGACAGTAGGAGCTTTCTTT. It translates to CASILTVGAFF.

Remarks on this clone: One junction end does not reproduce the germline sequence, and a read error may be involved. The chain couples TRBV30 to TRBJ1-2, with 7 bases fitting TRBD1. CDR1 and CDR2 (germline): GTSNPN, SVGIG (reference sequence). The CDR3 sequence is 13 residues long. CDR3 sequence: CARRRGRGYGYTF. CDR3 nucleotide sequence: TGTGCCCGGAGAAGGGGGCGCGGCTATGGCTACACCTTC.

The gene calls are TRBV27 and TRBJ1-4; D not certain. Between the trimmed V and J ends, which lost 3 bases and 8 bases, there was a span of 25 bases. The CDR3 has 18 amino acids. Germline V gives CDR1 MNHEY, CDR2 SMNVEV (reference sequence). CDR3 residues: CASSFWPVRKNSEEKLFF. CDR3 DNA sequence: TGTGCCAGCAGTTTTTGGCCCGTGAGGAAGAACTCAGAAGAAAAACTGTTTTTT.

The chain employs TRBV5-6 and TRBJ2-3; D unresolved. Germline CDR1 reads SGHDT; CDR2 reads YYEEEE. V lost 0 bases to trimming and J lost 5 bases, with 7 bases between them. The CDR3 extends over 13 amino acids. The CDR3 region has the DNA TGTGCCAGCAGCTTGGGCAGGCGAGATACGCAGTATTTT. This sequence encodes CASSLGRRDTQYF.

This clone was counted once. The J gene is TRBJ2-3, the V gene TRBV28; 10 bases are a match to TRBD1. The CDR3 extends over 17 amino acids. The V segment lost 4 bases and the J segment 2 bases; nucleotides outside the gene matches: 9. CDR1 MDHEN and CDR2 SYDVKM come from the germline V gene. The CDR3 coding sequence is TGTGCCAGCAGTTCCGAGACAGGGGGCAGAAACACAGATACGCAGTATTTT. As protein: CASSSETGGRNTDTQYF.

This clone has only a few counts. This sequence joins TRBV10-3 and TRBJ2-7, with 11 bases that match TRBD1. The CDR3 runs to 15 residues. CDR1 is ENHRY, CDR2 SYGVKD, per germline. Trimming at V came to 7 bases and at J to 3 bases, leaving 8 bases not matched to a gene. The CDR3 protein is CAIKNGTGGNYEQYF. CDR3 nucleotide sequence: TGTGCCATCAAGAACGGGACAGGGGGGAACTACGAGCAGTACTTC.

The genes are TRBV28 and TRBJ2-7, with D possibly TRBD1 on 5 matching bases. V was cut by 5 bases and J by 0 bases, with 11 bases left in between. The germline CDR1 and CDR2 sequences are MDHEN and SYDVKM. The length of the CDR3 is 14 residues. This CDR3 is CASSRGPSSYEQYF. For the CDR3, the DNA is TGTGCCAGCAGTAGGGGTCCTTCCTCCTACGAGCAGTACTTC.

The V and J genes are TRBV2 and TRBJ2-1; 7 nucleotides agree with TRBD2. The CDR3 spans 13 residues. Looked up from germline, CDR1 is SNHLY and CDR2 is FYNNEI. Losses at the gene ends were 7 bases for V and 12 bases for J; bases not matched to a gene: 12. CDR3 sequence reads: CASMGGPYSLQFF. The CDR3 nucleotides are TGTGCCAGCATGGGAGGGCCGTACAGTTTGCAGTTCTTC.

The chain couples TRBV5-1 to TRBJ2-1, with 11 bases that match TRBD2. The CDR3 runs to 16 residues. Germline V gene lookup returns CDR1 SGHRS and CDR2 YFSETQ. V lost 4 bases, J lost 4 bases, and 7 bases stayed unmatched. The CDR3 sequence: CASSQLLAGEYNEQFF. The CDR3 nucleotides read TGCGCCAGCAGCCAGTTACTAGCGGGGGAATACAATGAGCAGTTCTTC.

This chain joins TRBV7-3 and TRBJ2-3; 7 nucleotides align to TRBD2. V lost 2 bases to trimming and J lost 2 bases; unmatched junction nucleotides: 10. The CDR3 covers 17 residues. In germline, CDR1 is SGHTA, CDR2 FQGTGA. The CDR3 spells CASSLAASGSYTDTQYF. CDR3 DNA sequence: TGTGCCAGCAGCTTAGCGGCTAGCGGAAGCTACACAGATACGCAGTATTTT. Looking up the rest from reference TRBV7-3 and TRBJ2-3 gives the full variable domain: GAGVSQTPSNKVTEKGKYVELRCDPISGHTALYWYRQSLGQGPEFLIYFQGTGAADDSGLPNDRFFAVRPEGSVSTLKIQRTERGDSAVYLCASSLAASGSYTDTQYFGPGTRLTVL.